Following are 21 T cell receptor beta chains from one sample sequenced in a study of immune characterization of retroperitoneal liposarcoma. TCRdb reanalysed the PCR reads using MiXCR and keeps one entry per CDR3 protein. The data contain thousands of distinct CDR3 sequences, roughly 29% of them singletons. Sequencing input: tumor tissue. Source of these receptors: a female donor with retroperitoneal liposarcoma.

The V gene is TRBV12-3 or TRBV12-4, the J gene TRBJ2-3, with 7 positions matching TRBD1. The CDR3 loop spans 14 amino acids. After removal of 7 bases from V and 11 bases from J, the junction contained 15 bases not matched to a gene. The CDR3 DNA sequence: TGTGCCAGCACCCCTTCGACAGGGATTTACGAGCAGTATTTT. Amino acids: CASTPSTGIYEQYF.

The chain recombines TRBV12-3 or TRBV12-4 with TRBJ2-2; 7 bases align to TRBD2. V lost 6 bases and J lost 0; bases outside the gene matches: 7. This CDR3 has 16 residues. CDR3 residues: CASSLGRVANTGELFF. In DNA, the CDR3 is TGTGCCAGCAGCCTAGGGAGGGTCGCGAACACCGGGGAGCTGTTTTTT.

This clonotype was observed many times. The rearrangement uses TRBV11-3 and TRBJ2-1; D not resolved. Trimming pared 5 bases from V and 7 bases from J, leaving 21 bases between. Germline CDR1 SGHNT, CDR2 YENEEA. The CDR3 has 16 residues. CDR3 DNA sequence: TGTGCCAGCAGCCCCCTCCCTAGAGGTGAGGTGAATGAGCAGTTCTTC. The encoded protein is CASSPLPRGEVNEQFF.

A few counts support this clonotype. The chain combines TRBV6-1 with TRBJ2-1; D may be TRBD2 (5 bases). V was cut by 6 bases and J by 6 bases, with 18 bases left in between. The CDR3 extends over 15 amino acids. The germline V gene has CDR1 MNHNS and CDR2 SASEGT. The chain's CDR3 is CASRLGVNLVNEQFF. For the CDR3, the DNA is TGTGCCAGCAGGCTCGGGGTCAACCTCGTCAATGAGCAGTTCTTC.

The sample holds many counts of this clonotype. This chain connects TRBV11-2 to TRBJ1-1; D might be TRBD1 (6 bases). Between the trimmed V and J ends, which lost 2 bases and 5 bases, there was a span of 18 bases. The CDR3 runs 16 residues. Germline V gene data show CDR1 as SGHAT and CDR2 as FQNNGV. The CDR3, as DNA: TGTGCCAGCAGCTTATTGGCCGGGGGCGATAGTACTGAAGCTTTCTTT. This sequence encodes CASSLLAGGDSTEAFF.

By its share, this clonotype is medium-sized. With a much larger clone just one base away, this may be a read error. The V gene is TRBV11-3, the J gene TRBJ2-1, with 10 bases aligning to TRBD1. The DNA end favors TRBJ2-7, so the J call may be wrong. The CDR3 has 14 residues. CDR1 SGHNT and CDR2 YENEEA come from the germline V gene. The CDR3 DNA reads as TGTGCCAGCAGTCACCGGACAGGGGGAGGTGAGCAGTACTTC. This encodes CASSHRTGGGEQYF.

This clonotype was seen at least ten times. This chain connects TRBV7-3 to TRBJ2-2, with D unresolved. CDR1 and CDR2 (germline): SGHTA, FQGTGA. Trimming cost V 3 bases and J 4 bases, with 3 bases left between them. This CDR3 comprises 12 residues. DNA for the CDR3: TGTGCCAGCAGCTTCTCCACCGGGGAGCTGTTTTTT. Translation: CASSFSTGELFF.

By sample fraction, this clonotype is large. The CDR3 DNA reads as TGTGCCAGCAGCCCACAGCGGGAGGACCCTTGGAATGAGCAGTTCTTC. Its protein product is CASSPQREDPWNEQFF. The chain carries TRBV7-3 and TRBJ2-1; 9 nucleotides agree with TRBD2. The V and J ends lost 5 bases and 7 bases, in that order; junction bases with no gene match: 12. Per germline, CDR1 SGHTA and CDR2 FQGTGA. CDR3 length: 16 amino acids.

The chain joins TRBV5-1 to TRBJ1-2, with no clear D. Trimming pared 5 bases from V and 5 bases from J, leaving 10 bases between. Germline CDR1 is SGHRS and CDR2 is YFSETQ. There are 12 residues in the CDR3. CDR3 sequence reads: CASRKGVYGYTF. The CDR3 nucleotides read TGCGCCAGCAGGAAGGGTGTGTATGGCTACACCTTC. The variable domain in full, with the rest retrieved from reference TRBV5-1 and TRBJ1-2, is KAGVTQTPRYLIKTRGQQVTLSCSPISGHRSVSWYQQTPGQGLQFLFEYFSETQRNKGNFPGRFSGRQFSNSRSEMNVSTLELGDSALYLCASRKGVYGYTFGSGTRLTVV.

The CDR3: CASSEARGRVSPLHF. Written as DNA, the CDR3 is TGTGCCAGCAGTGAAGCAAGGGGGCGGGTTTCACCCCTCCACTTT. The V gene is TRBV6-1, the J gene TRBJ1-6; 7 bases match TRBD1. The CDR3 is 15 amino acids. The V gene's germline CDR1 is MNHNS and CDR2 SASEGT. J lost 9 bases, V lost 0 bases, and 5 bases had no gene match.

The chain employs TRBV6-6 and TRBJ2-1; D perhaps matches TRBD1 (5 bases). The assigned J gene may be wrong: the sequence end matches TRBJ2-7 better. The length of the CDR3 is 14 residues. The germline V gene has CDR1 MNHNY and CDR2 SVGAGI (reference sequence). CDR3 in amino acids: CASSYGQGQYEQYF. The CDR3, as DNA: TGTGCCAGCAGTTACGGGCAGGGTCAGTACGAGCAGTACTTC.

This clonotype was seen more than once but under ten times. The rearrangement uses TRBV12-3 or TRBV12-4 and TRBJ1-3, with D unresolved. The V and J ends lost 2 bases and 4 bases respectively, with 6 bases between them. The CDR3 has 13 amino acids. The CDR3, as DNA: TGTGCCAGCAGTTTACCAGAAGGAAACACCATATATTTT. Translated: CASSLPEGNTIYF.

This clonotype is labeled large. This chain joins TRBV12-3 or TRBV12-4 and TRBJ2-1; tentatively, D is TRBD2 (6 bases). Trimming took off 6 bases at V and 8 bases at J, with 17 bases between the two ends. This CDR3 has 14 residues. The DNA for the CDR3 is TGTGCCAGCAGGGGGTCCGGGGGAGGAGATGAGCAGTTCTTC. This translates into CASRGSGGGDEQFF.

The chain couples TRBV28 to TRBJ2-5; TRBD1 might be the D (5 bases). Per the germline V gene, CDR1 is MDHEN and CDR2 is SYDVKM. This CDR3 comprises 12 residues. V lost 5 bases and J 11 bases, leaving 15 bases between the germline ends. The CDR3 region is CASSELDNEQYF. The CDR3 DNA reads as TGTGCCAGCAGTGAGTTGGACAATGAGCAGTACTTC. The variable domain in full, with the rest retrieved from reference TRBV28 and TRBJ2-5, is DVKVTQSSRYLVKRTGEKVFLECVQDMDHENMFWYRQDPGLGLRLIYFSYDVKMKEKGDIPEGYSVSREKKERFSLILESASTNQTSMYLCASSELDNEQYFGPGTRLLVL.

This clonotype was recorded a few times. This may arise from a read error, as a much more abundant clone is one base away. This rearrangement joins TRBV24-1 to TRBJ2-1, with unresolved D. Germline V gives CDR1 KGHDR, CDR2 SFDVKD. Trimming removed 4 bases from V and 13 bases from J, with 16 bases in between. The CDR3 runs 13 residues. CDR3 in amino acids: CATSEPLEETQFF. The CDR3 DNA is TGTGCCACCAGTGAACCCCTGGAAGAGACCCAGTTCTTC.

This clonotype was observed many times. This sequence joins TRBV7-8 and TRBJ2-1; 13 bases fit TRBD2. With 1 base clipped from V and 10 bases from J, the junction kept 7 bases outside the gene matches. CDR1 and CDR2 (germline): SGHVS, FQNEAQ. The length of the CDR3 is 16 residues. CDR3 amino acids: CASSLETSGRGGEQFF. For the CDR3, the DNA is TGTGCCAGCAGCTTAGAAACTAGCGGGAGGGGGGGGGAGCAGTTCTTC. Full variable domain (rest looked up from reference TRBV7-8 and TRBJ2-1): GAGVSQSPRYKVAKRGQDVALRCDPISGHVSLFWYQQALGQGPEFLTYFQNEAQLDKSGLPSDRFFAERPEGSVSTLKIQRTQQEDSAVYLCASSLETSGRGGEQFFGPGTRLTVL.

The chain combines TRBV25-1 with TRBJ1-1; D gene unclear. The V and J ends lost 2 bases and 0 bases respectively, with 4 bases between them. CDR3 length equals 13 residues. The germline V gene has CDR1 MGHDK and CDR2 SYGVNS. CDR3 amino acids: CASSEGVNTEAFF. Here the CDR3 DNA reads TGTGCCAGCAGTGAAGGGGTGAACACTGAAGCTTTCTTT.

The V call is TRBV6-1, the J call TRBJ2-5; D is unclear. CDR1 and CDR2 from the germline V gene are MNHNS and SASEGT. The ends were cut back, 1 base at V and 3 bases at J, with 6 bases in the middle. This CDR3 region has 13 residues. CDR3: CASSEGREETQYF. CDR3 sequence (DNA): TGTGCCAGCAGTGAAGGAAGGGAAGAGACCCAGTACTTC.

This chain joins TRBV6-1 and TRBJ2-3; no firm D call. Trimming removed 9 bases from V and 3 bases from J, with 16 bases in between. The germline V gene has CDR1 MNHNS and CDR2 SASEGT. This CDR3 has 14 amino acids. CDR3: CASGLAGETDTQYF. Written as DNA, the CDR3 is TGTGCCAGTGGGCTGGCAGGTGAGACAGATACGCAGTATTTT.

This clonotype was counted at least ten times. The germline gene is not matched at one end of the junction; a read error may be the cause. This chain links TRBV6-1 with TRBJ1-2, with D possibly matching TRBD1 (6 bases). The germline V gene encodes CDR1 MNHNS and CDR2 SASEGT. The CDR3 totals 15 residues. CDR3 in amino acids: CASSSEFRTAYGYTF. As DNA, the CDR3 is TGTGCCAGCAGCTCCGAGTTTCGGACAGCTTATGGTTACACCTTC.

The CDR3 region has the DNA TGTGCCAGCAGTTATAACGGGCCGAACACCGGGGAGCTGTTTTTT. This encodes CASSYNGPNTGELFF. The chain recombines TRBV27 with TRBJ2-2; no reliable D call. Trimming stripped 4 bases from V and 0 bases from J, with 9 bases between. The CDR3 has 15 residues. Looked up from germline, CDR1 is MNHEY and CDR2 is SMNVEV (reference sequence).